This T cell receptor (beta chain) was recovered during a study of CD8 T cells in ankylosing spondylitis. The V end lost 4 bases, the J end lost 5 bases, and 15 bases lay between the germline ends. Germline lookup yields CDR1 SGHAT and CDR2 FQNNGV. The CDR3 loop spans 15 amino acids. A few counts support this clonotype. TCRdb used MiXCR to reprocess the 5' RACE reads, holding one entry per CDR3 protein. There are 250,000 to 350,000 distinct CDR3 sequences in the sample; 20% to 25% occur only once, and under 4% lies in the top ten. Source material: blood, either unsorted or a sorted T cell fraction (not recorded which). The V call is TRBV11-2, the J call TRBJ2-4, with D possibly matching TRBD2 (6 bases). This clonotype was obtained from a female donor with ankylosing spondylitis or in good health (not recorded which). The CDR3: CASSWGGGGQNIQYF. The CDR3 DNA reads TGTGCCAGCAGCTGGGGAGGAGGAGGGCAAAACATTCAGTACTTC. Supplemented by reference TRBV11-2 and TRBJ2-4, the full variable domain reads EAGVAQSPRYKIIEKRQSVAFWCNPISGHATLYWYQQILGQGPKLLIQFQNNGVVDDSQLPKDRFSAERLKGVDSTLKIQPAKLEDSAVYLCASSWGGGGQNIQYFGAGTRLSVL.